These 18 T cell receptor beta chains were sequenced from one sample in a study of blood T cell repertoires in COVID-19. The data were produced by immunoSEQ multiplex PCR, yet TCRdb's version contains in-frame clones alone and is incomplete. The sample gives fewer than 130,000 clones, 70% to 80% of which show up once; approximately 22% is in the top ten. The specimen was peripheral blood. Every receptor here comes from a man aged 65 to 79 with active or convalescent COVID-19.

This clone turned up a few times. This sequence joins TRBV9 and TRBJ1-6; D unresolved. This CDR3 has 12 amino acids. Germline assignment: CDR1 SGDLS and CDR2 YYNGEE. V was trimmed by 2 bases and J by 7 bases, leaving 4 bases between them. The CDR3 DNA is TGTGCCAGCAGCGTCCGGAATTCACCCCTCCACTTT. Amino acid sequence: CASSVRNSPLHF.

The V call is TRBV27, the J call TRBJ1-1; 9 bases align to TRBD1. This CDR3 has 14 residues. Trimming at V came to 9 bases and at J to 0 bases, leaving 5 bases not matched to a gene. Germline CDR1 and CDR2: MNHEY and SMNVEV (reference sequence). The CDR3 is CASHRGHMNTEAFF. CDR3 nucleotides: TGTGCCAGTCACAGGGGGCACATGAACACTGAAGCTTTCTTT.

The V and J genes are TRBV5-1 and TRBJ2-2, with 9 positions matching TRBD1. Germline V CDR1 and CDR2: SGHRS, YFSETQ. This CDR3 has 16 amino acids. V was clipped by 0 bases and J by 2 bases; unmatched bases: 2. CDR3 nucleotides: TGCGCCAGCAGCTTGGTGGGACAGGGAAACACCGGGGAGCTGTTTTTT. Translation gives CASSLVGQGNTGELFF.

The sample holds one count of this clone. This CDR3 reads CASSERLAGGLYTGELFF. The CDR3, as DNA: TGTGCCAGCAGTGAAAGGCTAGCGGGGGGCCTTTACACCGGGGAGCTGTTTTTT. The chain combines TRBV2 with TRBJ2-2, with TRBD2 matching over 11 bases. The germline CDR1 and CDR2 sequences are SNHLY and FYNNEI. V shed 2 bases, J shed 3 bases, and the junction held 8 bases outside the gene matches. CDR3 length: 18 residues.

This clone came up once. The J gene is TRBJ1-2, the V gene TRBV11-2; a weak D match, TRBD1 (5 bases). Germline CDR1 and CDR2: SGHAT and FQNNGV. CDR3 length: 15 amino acids. The V and J ends lost 4 bases and 1 base respectively, with 13 bases between them. CDR3 bases: TGTGCCAGCAGCTCTCCGACAGAACTTAACTATGGCTACACCTTC. It yields the protein CASSSPTELNYGYTF.

The rearrangement links TRBV12-5 to TRBJ1-3; possibly TRBD1 for D (5 bases). The germline V gene encodes CDR1 LGHNT and CDR2 FRNRAP. Trimming stripped 6 bases from V and 6 bases from J, with 18 bases between. This CDR3 region has 15 residues. CDR3 sequence (DNA): TGTGCTAGTGGCCCCCGGGACGGGAGGGTAAACACCATATATTTT. Translation gives CASGPRDGRVNTIYF.

The chain uses TRBV10-1 and TRBJ2-1; TRBD1 is a possible D gene (7 bases). The germline gives CDR1 WNHNN, CDR2 SYGVQD (reference sequence). V was clipped by 3 bases and J by 3 bases, with 15 bases between them. This CDR3 comprises 16 residues. CDR3 sequence reads: CASSDPRQGGYNEQFF. The CDR3 DNA sequence: TGCGCCAGCAGTGACCCCCGACAGGGAGGCTACAATGAGCAGTTCTTC.

The chain uses TRBV10-2 and TRBJ2-6; no clear D. The CDR3 length is 16 residues. The V gene lost 2 bases and the J gene lost 0 bases, with 8 bases spanning the gap. Germline V lookup: CDR1 WSHSY, CDR2 SAAADI. Here the CDR3 reads CASSERGASGANVLTF. The CDR3 DNA sequence: TGCGCCAGCAGTGAGAGAGGAGCCTCTGGGGCCAACGTCCTGACTTTC.

The gene calls are TRBV28 and TRBJ1-2; D is uncertain. This CDR3 spans 14 amino acids. V was clipped by 8 bases and J by 1 base, with 14 bases between them. Germline V lookup: CDR1 MDHEN, CDR2 SYDVKM. For the CDR3, the DNA is TGTGCCAGCGATACCCCCGGGAGTAACTATGGCTACACCTTC. As protein: CASDTPGSNYGYTF.

The chain recombines TRBV6-2 or TRBV6-3 with TRBJ2-5; a possible D gene is TRBD2 (6 bases). CDR3 length equals 16 residues. V gave up 2 bases and J gave up 2 bases, with 15 bases separating them. Germline CDR1 MNHEY, CDR2 SVGEGT. CDR3 DNA sequence: TGTGCCAGCAGTTACCCTCACCGGGACTCTCAAGAGACCCAGTACTTC. Encoded protein: CASSYPHRDSQETQYF.

The chain couples TRBV9 to TRBJ2-3; TRBD2 aligns across 8 bases. The junction had 11 bases not matched to a gene; V was cut back by 0 bases and J by 5 bases. The CDR3 has 17 amino acids. Per germline, CDR1 SGDLS and CDR2 YYNGEE. As DNA, the CDR3 is TGTGCCAGCAGCGTAGGGGTCCAGCGGGAGTGGGGAGATACGCAGTATTTT. This gives the protein CASSVGVQREWGDTQYF.

The chain uses TRBV25-1 and TRBJ1-4, with no clear D. The CDR3 has 15 amino acids. The germline V gene has CDR1 MGHDK and CDR2 SYGVNS. V lost 4 bases to trimming and J lost 0 bases, with 9 bases between them. As DNA, the CDR3 is TGTGCCAGCAGTGGAGGGCTGACAACTAATGAAAAACTGTTTTTT. Amino acids: CASSGGLTTNEKLFF. The whole variable domain, filled in from reference TRBV25-1 and TRBJ1-4, reads EADIYQTPRYLVIGTGKKITLECSQTMGHDKMYWYQQDPGMELHLIHYSYGVNSTEKGDLSSESTVSRIRTEHFPLTLESARPSHTSQYLCASSGGLTTNEKLFFGSGTQLSVL.

The table lists this clone with a few counts. This sequence joins TRBV18 and TRBJ1-2; 9 positions agree with TRBD1. The CDR3 loop spans 15 amino acids. Unmatched junction bases numbered 7, after V lost 3 bases and J lost 5 bases. Germline lookup yields CDR1 KGHSH and CDR2 LQKENI. The CDR3 is CASSPGTGLSYGYTF. CDR3 bases: TGTGCCAGCTCACCCGGGACAGGGCTTTCTTATGGCTACACCTTC.

The V call is TRBV5-1, the J call TRBJ2-5; 8 bases align to TRBD2. The germline V gene has CDR1 SGHRS and CDR2 YFSETQ. The CDR3 has 14 amino acids. Trimming cost V 4 bases and J 1 base; bases outside gene matches: 3. CDR3 bases: TGCGCCAGCAGCCCTACTAGCGGCCAAGAGACCCAGTACTTC. Amino acids: CASSPTSGQETQYF.

The chain joins TRBV19 to TRBJ1-1; D possibly corresponds to TRBD1 (6 bases). Trimming removed 4 bases from V and 4 bases from J, with 10 bases in between. There are 13 residues in the CDR3. Germline V gene sequence: CDR1 LNHDA, CDR2 SQIVND (reference sequence). For the CDR3, the DNA is TGTGCCAGTAGTACTCTGACAGGCACTGAAGCTTTCTTT. Protein product: CASSTLTGTEAFF.

The CDR3 loop is CATSDLRTSGPEQFF. The CDR3 DNA sequence: TGTGCCACCAGTGATTTAAGGACCAGCGGGCCTGAGCAGTTCTTC. This chain uses TRBV24-1 with TRBJ2-1; D might be TRBD2 (6 bases). CDR1 is KGHDR, CDR2 SFDVKD, per germline. V gave up 1 base and J gave up 9 bases, with 15 bases separating them. CDR3 length equals 15 residues.

V usage is TRBV6-1 and J usage is TRBJ2-2; 7 bases match TRBD1. Germline CDR1 is MNHNS and CDR2 is SASEGT. The CDR3 is 17 residues long. With V trimmed by 2 bases and J by 4 bases, 10 bases remained unmatched. CDR3 amino acids: CASSELNTGAGTGELFF. In DNA, the CDR3 is TGTGCCAGCAGTGAACTGAATACAGGGGCAGGCACCGGGGAGCTGTTTTTT.

This sequence joins TRBV7-6 and TRBJ2-1, with D uncertain. With 4 bases removed from V and 0 bases from J, the gap between germline ends came to 10 bases. Germline CDR1 SGHVS, CDR2 FNYEAQ. This CDR3 spans 15 amino acids. The CDR3 DNA reads TGTGCCAGCAGCTCTACAGTTAGCTCCTACAATGAGCAGTTCTTC. Encoded protein: CASSSTVSSYNEQFF. The entire variable domain, with the rest obtained from reference TRBV7-6 and TRBJ2-1, is as follows: GAGVSQSPRYKVTKRGQDVALRCDPISGHVSLYWYRQALGQGPEFLTYFNYEAQQDKSGLPNDRFSAERPEGSISTLTIQRTEQRDSAMYRCASSSTVSSYNEQFFGPGTRLTVL.